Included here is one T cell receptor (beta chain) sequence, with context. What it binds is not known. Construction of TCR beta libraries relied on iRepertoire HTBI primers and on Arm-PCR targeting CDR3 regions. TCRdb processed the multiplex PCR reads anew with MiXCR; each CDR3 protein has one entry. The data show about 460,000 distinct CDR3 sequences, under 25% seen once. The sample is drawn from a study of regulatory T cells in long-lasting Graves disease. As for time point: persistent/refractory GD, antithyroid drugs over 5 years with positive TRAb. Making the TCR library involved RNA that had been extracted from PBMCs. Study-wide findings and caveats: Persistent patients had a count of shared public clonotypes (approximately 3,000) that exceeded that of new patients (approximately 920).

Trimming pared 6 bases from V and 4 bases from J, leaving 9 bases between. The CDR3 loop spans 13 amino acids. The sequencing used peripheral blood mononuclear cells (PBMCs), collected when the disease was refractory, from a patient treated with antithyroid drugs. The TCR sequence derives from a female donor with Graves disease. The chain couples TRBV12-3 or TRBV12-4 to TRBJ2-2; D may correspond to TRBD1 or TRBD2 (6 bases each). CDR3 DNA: TGTGCCAGCAGGGAGGGGGTCACCGGGGAGCTGTTTTTT. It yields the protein CASREGVTGELFF.